This T cell receptor beta chain was recorded in a study of blood T cell repertoires in COVID-19. Study in general: Spain, Italy and the United States supplied samples that represented acute and convalescent COVID-19.

Per the authors' pipeline: Reference gene primer amplification gave estimated nucleated cell counts. Data came from immunoSEQ multiplex PCR; TCRdb stores just in-frame clones and leaves some out. For V, J and clone size, that table is used; D and trimming come from the DNA. The sample has approximately 200,000 clones, about nine tenths seen once. This CDR3 region has 17 residues. Germline V gives CDR1 SGHRS, CDR2 YFSETQ. V was pared by 0 bases and J by 0 bases, with 1 base of the junction left unmatched. The TCR originated in an older man with acute or convalescent COVID-19. The sequencing sample was made of peripheral blood. The gene calls are TRBV5-1 and TRBJ2-3; TRBD2 aligns across 13 bases. CDR3 nucleotide sequence: TGCGCCAGCAGCTTGGGACTAGCGGGGGGTAGCACAGATACGCAGTATTTT. The encoded protein is CASSLGLAGGSTDTQYF.